This T cell receptor (beta chain) was found in a study of blood T cell repertoires in COVID-19. About the study: COVID-19 samples, acute and convalescent, were from the United States, Italy and Spain. T cells, B-cell-depleted T cells, or PBMCs provided the cDNA or gDNA that served as material.

Original processing methods: Quantification of nucleated cells was approximated via reference gene primer amplification. Only in-frame clones appear in the TCRdb table, and some are missing; sequencing was by immunoSEQ multiplex PCR. D and trimming were read from the DNA, whereas the V and J calls and clone size are those reported in that table. The sample holds fewer than 450,000 clones, approximately 84% seen once. Trimming took off 2 bases at V and 0 bases at J, with 5 bases between the two ends. Germline values: CDR1 MNHEY, CDR2 SMNVEV (reference sequence). The CDR3 is made up of 15 amino acids. Categorization into cohorts depended on clinical history that participants reported.

V is TRBV27 and J is TRBJ1-6; D is unclear. The receptor was derived from a woman aged 25 to 39 who had recovered from COVID-19. The sample was PBMCs or T cells enriched from blood (not recorded which). CDR3 nucleotide sequence: TGTGCCAGCAGTTTAGCGAGCTCCTATAATTCACCCCTCCACTTT. This translates into CASSLASSYNSPLHF.